This TCR beta chain is from a study of shared clonotypes between healthy human individuals. Details on this clone: Its specificity is unknown.

The ends lost 5 bases at V and 7 bases at J; junction bases unmatched: 11. Germline V gene data show CDR1 as MNHEY and CDR2 as SMNVEV (reference sequence). The CDR3 runs to 17 residues. General observations from the study: Generally, naive subsets came out with larger estimated richness than memory subsets.

Sequenced by immunoSEQ multiplex PCR; TCRdb stores in-frame clones only, minus some. Counted here are hundreds of thousands of clones, 70% to 75% occurring once; the ten biggest clones make up more than 9%. There were only Caucasian adults among the donors, and all lived in Nashville, Tennessee. The chain carries TRBV27 and TRBJ2-1, with 13 bases matching TRBD2. The sample consisted of memory CD4+ T cells sorted from blood. Described subset: CD45RA-negative fraction. This receptor was obtained from a man aged 30-40 years in good health. The CDR3 sequence: CASSLNGGTSGNNEQFF. The CDR3 bases are TGTGCCAGCAGTCTAAACGGGGGGACTAGCGGGAATAATGAGCAGTTCTTC.